The 23 T cell receptor beta chains in this list originate from one sample, sequenced in a study of T cells in Graves' hyperthyroidism and ophthalmopathy. RNA transcripts provided the source from which TCR beta CDR3 regions were amplified. HTBI primers drove first-round RT-PCR of the TCR CDR3. Each CDR3 protein is one row after TCRdb ran MiXCR on the multiplex PCR reads. The data contain about 560,000 distinct CDR3 sequences, about 45% of them singletons. Sequencing was carried out using peripheral blood or thyroid tissue (not recorded which). The source is a woman aged 18-29 years with Graves' hyperthyroidism.

The rearrangement joins TRBV5-1 to TRBJ1-1; D gene ambiguous. Trimming took off 2 bases at V and 3 bases at J, with 11 bases between the two ends. CDR1 is SGHRS and CDR2 is YFSETQ in the germline V gene. This CDR3 region has 14 residues. The CDR3 protein is CASSFGLGDTEAFF. CDR3 DNA: TGCGCCAGCAGCTTCGGCCTTGGCGACACTGAAGCTTTCTTT.

The CDR3 is CSASGRGTGEQYF. The CDR3 DNA reads as TGCAGTGCTAGCGGGAGGGGCACCGGGGAGCAGTACTTC. V usage is TRBV20-1 and J usage is TRBJ2-7, with 8 positions matching TRBD2. Germline CDR1 DFQATT, CDR2 SNEGSKA (reference sequence). The CDR3 sequence is 13 residues long. V was pared by 3 bases and J by 7 bases, with 8 bases of the junction left unmatched.

The V and J genes are TRBV20-1 and TRBJ1-4, with D perhaps matching TRBD1 (6 bases). The length of the CDR3 is 13 residues. V was trimmed by 4 bases and J by 8 bases, leaving 14 bases between them. The germline gives CDR1 DFQATT, CDR2 SNEGSKA (reference sequence). CDR3 nucleotide sequence: TGCAGTGCTATAAAGCCAGGGGCGGAAAAACTGTTTTTT. Protein product: CSAIKPGAEKLFF.

This clonotype turned up a few times. The genes are TRBV6-5 and TRBJ1-1; D is possibly TRBD1 (5 bases). CDR1 and CDR2 (germline): MNHEY, SVGAGI. V was cut by 2 bases and J by 1 base, with 8 bases left in between. The CDR3 spans 14 residues. The CDR3 protein is CASSYPDTNTEAFF. CDR3 sequence (DNA): TGTGCCAGCAGTTACCCGGACACGAACACTGAAGCTTTCTTT.

The rearrangement links TRBV7-2 to TRBJ2-5, with 8 bases matching TRBD2. The J call may be in error: the DNA end matches TRBJ2-1 better. CDR1 and CDR2 (germline): SGHTA, FQGNSA. There are 13 residues in the CDR3. CDR3 residues: CASSFDLAGEQFF. DNA for the CDR3: TGTGCCAGCAGCTTCGATCTAGCGGGTGAGCAGTTCTTC.

The genes are TRBV5-1 and TRBJ2-6; no definite D call. Germline CDR1 is SGHRS and CDR2 is YFSETQ. Trimming cost V 7 bases and J 0 bases, with 11 bases left between them. The CDR3 consists of 15 residues. The CDR3 loop reads CASSDTSSGANVLTF. The DNA of the CDR3 is TGCGCCAGCTCCGACACCTCCTCTGGGGCCAACGTCCTGACTTTC.

Only a few counts were recorded for this clonotype. The V and J genes are TRBV24-1 and TRBJ2-3; TRBD1 is a possible D gene (5 bases). The CDR3 has 17 residues. Trimming took 5 bases from V and 0 from J, leaving 17 bases between them. Germline lookup yields CDR1 KGHDR and CDR2 SFDVKD. The CDR3 reads CATSALPGFGSTDTQYF. For the CDR3, the DNA is TGTGCCACCAGTGCCCTTCCAGGGTTCGGGAGCACAGATACGCAGTATTTT.

Points on this clonotype: The junction departs from the called germline gene at one end, perhaps through a read error. This rearrangement joins TRBV11-2 to TRBJ1-1; TRBD1 aligns across 7 bases. Germline CDR1 is SGHAT and CDR2 is FQNNGV. There are 15 residues in the CDR3. CDR3 bases: TGTGCCAGCACCTTACAGCAGGGGGGTATGACTGAAGCTTTCTTT. Its translation: CASTLQQGGMTEAFF.

This clonotype has more than one count but fewer than ten. The chain has TRBV7-9 and TRBJ2-7; tentatively, D is TRBD2 (5 bases). Trimming stripped 6 bases from V and 1 base from J, with 19 bases between. The CDR3 has 16 residues. The germline V gene has CDR1 SEHNR and CDR2 FQNEAQ (reference sequence). The chain's CDR3 is CASSAWTGSVSYEQYF. In DNA, the CDR3 is TGTGCCAGCAGTGCTTGGACGGGGTCAGTATCCTACGAGCAGTACTTC.

This clonotype was detected ten times or more. This chain uses TRBV10-3 with TRBJ1-1, with a weak D call TRBD1 (5 bases). Germline V gives CDR1 ENHRY, CDR2 SYGVKD. This CDR3 has 14 residues. With 7 bases removed from V and 5 bases from J, the gap between germline ends came to 17 bases. The CDR3 reads CAIIAGGGATEAFF. In DNA form, the CDR3 reads TGTGCCATCATAGCCGGCGGCGGGGCTACTGAAGCTTTCTTT.

The chain couples TRBV24-1 to TRBJ2-7; 7 bases agree with TRBD1. The trim removed 10 bases at V and 3 bases at J, leaving 8 bases unmatched. Looked up from germline, CDR1 is KGHDR and CDR2 is SFDVKD. This CDR3 is 13 amino acids long. CDR3 in DNA: TGTGCCACGTCGGACAGGCTGAACTACGAGCAGTACTTC. Its translation is CATSDRLNYEQYF.

This clonotype was seen a few times. The J gene is TRBJ1-1, the V gene TRBV7-9, with D uncertain. The CDR3 spans 15 residues. Germline V gives CDR1 SEHNR, CDR2 FQNEAQ (reference sequence). Deletions cut 7 bases from V and 0 bases from J, with 15 bases between. The CDR3 sequence is CASNDRVKMNTEAFF. The DNA for the CDR3 is TGTGCCAGCAACGACCGGGTCAAGATGAACACTGAAGCTTTCTTT.

J is TRBJ1-5 and V is TRBV7-9, with 9 bases matching TRBD1. This CDR3 contains 15 residues. Losses at the gene ends were 5 bases for V and 2 bases for J; bases not matched to a gene: 4. The germline CDR1 and CDR2 sequences are SEHNR and FQNEAQ (reference sequence). Here the CDR3 reads CASSQGDRGNQPQHF. In DNA, the CDR3 is TGTGCCAGCAGCCAAGGGGACAGGGGCAATCAGCCCCAGCATTTT.

V is TRBV7-2 and J is TRBJ1-2, with unresolved D. V lost 5 bases and J 14 bases, leaving 18 bases between the germline ends. The CDR3 is 12 residues long. In germline, CDR1 is SGHTA, CDR2 FQGNSA. CDR3 nucleotide sequence: TGTGCCAGCAGCCAAGATCATAGGGTGGGAACCTTC. It translates to CASSQDHRVGTF.

V is TRBV7-2 and J is TRBJ2-3; 7 bases fit TRBD2. V shed 4 bases and J 0 bases; nucleotides not matched to a gene: 4. CDR3 size: 15 residues. The germline V gene has CDR1 SGHTA and CDR2 FQGNSA. In DNA form, the CDR3 reads TGTGCCAGCAGCTGGGCTAGCGGTAGCACAGATACGCAGTATTTT. Translation: CASSWASGSTDTQYF.

This clonotype was found a few times. V usage is TRBV20-1 and J usage is TRBJ2-5, with 9 bases that match TRBD2. Germline values: CDR1 DFQATT, CDR2 SNEGSKA (reference sequence). This CDR3 contains 15 residues. V lost 8 bases, J lost 6 bases, and 16 bases stayed unmatched. The CDR3 sequence is CSSYFGGRVAKTQYF. Written as DNA, the CDR3 is TGCAGTTCCTACTTCGGCGGGAGGGTGGCGAAGACCCAGTACTTC.

There are many counts of this clonotype. This chain connects TRBV7-8 to TRBJ1-1; TRBD1 aligns across 8 bases. This CDR3 contains 16 residues. CDR1 and CDR2 (germline): SGHVS, FQNEAQ. After removal of 2 bases from V and 0 bases from J, the junction contained 5 bases not matched to a gene. CDR3 protein: CASSLRQGAVNTEAFF. In nucleotides, the CDR3 is TGTGCCAGCAGCTTACGGCAGGGGGCCGTGAACACTGAAGCTTTCTTT.

The sample holds a few counts of this clonotype. The chain recombines TRBV19 with TRBJ1-2; 10 nucleotides align to TRBD1. Germline V gives CDR1 LNHDA, CDR2 SQIVND (reference sequence). V dropped 5 bases and J dropped 6; count of bases not matched to a gene: 9. The CDR3 consists of 15 residues. As DNA, the CDR3 is TGTGCCAGTAGTCCCCCTCCAGGGACAGGGGATGGCTACACCTTC. It translates to CASSPPPGTGDGYTF. Together with reference TRBV19 and TRBJ1-2, the CDR3 gives the full variable domain: DGGITQSPKYLFRKEGQNVTLSCEQNLNHDAMYWYRQDPGQGLRLIYYSQIVNDFQKGDIAEGYSVSREKKESFPLTVTSAQKNPTAFYLCASSPPPGTGDGYTFGSGTRLTVV.

A remark on this clonotype: This may come from a read error, since a much larger clone is one base off. The chain has TRBV7-2 and TRBJ1-6; the match to TRBD1 covers 7 bases. The CDR3 length is 14 residues. Germline CDR1 is SGHTA and CDR2 is FQGNSA. In DNA, the CDR3 is TGTGCCAGCAGCTTAGTGGGACAGTATTCACCCCTCCTCTTT. Its translation: CASSLVGQYSPLLF.

The chain has TRBV7-3 and TRBJ1-5; 9 bases are shared with TRBD1. Trimming at V came to 5 bases and at J to 2 bases, leaving 7 bases not matched to a gene. The CDR3 consists of 16 residues. The germline V gene has CDR1 SGHTA and CDR2 FQGTGA. This CDR3 reads CASSQQGQGGNQPQHF. The DNA for the CDR3 is TGTGCCAGCAGCCAACAGGGACAGGGCGGCAATCAGCCCCAGCATTTT.

V is TRBV2 and J is TRBJ1-2; the match to TRBD1 covers 8 bases. The CDR3 is made up of 15 amino acids. V lost 1 base and J lost 7; bases outside the gene matches: 8. Germline lookup yields CDR1 SNHLY and CDR2 FYNNEI. The CDR3 here is CASSEVDRASVGYTF. The CDR3, as DNA: TGTGCCAGCAGTGAAGTGGACAGGGCATCCGTTGGCTACACCTTC.

Remarks on this clonotype: This may stem from a read error, because a much larger clone lies one nucleotide away. This chain links TRBV2 with TRBJ1-5; D remains unclear. The V end was cut by 6 bases, the J end by 0 bases, with 9 bases between. CDR3 length: 14 amino acids. Looked up from germline, CDR1 is SNHLY and CDR2 is FYNNEI. The CDR3 spells CASRLRYSNQPQHF. CDR3 coding DNA: TGTGCCAGCAGGTTGAGGTATAGCAATCAGCCCCAGCATTTT. Full variable domain (missing parts from reference TRBV2 and TRBJ1-5): EPEVTQTPSHQVTQMGQEVILRCVPISNHLYFYWYRQILGQKVEFLVSFYNNEISEKSEIFDDQFSVERPDGSNFTLKIRSTKLEDSAMYFCASRLRYSNQPQHFGDGTRLSIL.

The gene calls are TRBV10-3 and TRBJ1-1; the D gene is possibly TRBD1 (5 bases). V shed 6 bases and J shed 9 bases, with 14 bases lying between them. The CDR3 loop spans 12 amino acids. The germline CDR1 and CDR2 sequences are ENHRY and SYGVKD. In DNA form, the CDR3 reads TGTGCCATCAGGGCGCATCGGGACCAAGCTTTCTTT. Protein: CAIRAHRDQAFF.